The rows below give T cell receptor beta chains drawn from one sample of a study of a mutant IDH1 vaccine in newly diagnosed glioma. Their recognized antigens are unknown. Here immunoSEQ multiplex PCR was the method, and the copy in TCRdb shows in-frame clones only, minus some. The sample lists roughly 30,000 clones; roughly 80% were seen once. The sample consisted of PBMCs, taken from a glioma patient whose treatment included an IDH1 peptide vaccine. Receptors originate from a woman between 25 and 40 years old with glioma. Both conserved end residues are part of each CDR3.

CDR3 length: 15; V gene: TRBV5-1; CDR3 protein: CASSLAPGADAEAFF
CDR3 length: 17; V gene: TRBV11-2; CDR3 protein: CASSLDHGQGSIYGYTF
CDR3 length: 15; V gene: TRBV7-2; CDR3 protein: CASSPRRTVNSPLHF
CDR3 length: 14; V gene: TRBV2; CDR3 protein: CASSGDRGIRGAFF
CDR3 length: 13; V gene: TRBV18; CDR3 protein: CASSREVGNEQYF
CDR3 length: 14; V gene: TRBV2; CDR3 protein: CASSGQGALYEQYF
CDR3 length: 13; V gene: TRBV6-1; CDR3 protein: CASHQGSNQPQHF
CDR3 length: 13; V gene: TRBV10-3; CDR3 protein: CAISGNSNQPQHF
CDR3 length: 15; V gene: TRBV6-5; CDR3 protein: CASSYSNRVGSPLHF
CDR3 length: 14; V gene: TRBV5-4; CDR3 protein: CASSEDTAGSEQFF
CDR3 length: 12; V gene: TRBV10-2; CDR3 protein: CASEDRALGYTF
CDR3 length: 16; V gene: TRBV29-1; CDR3 protein: CSVAGQLQTLTDTQYF
CDR3 length: 12; V gene: TRBV5-4; CDR3 protein: CASSFQDGGYTF
CDR3 length: 15; V gene: TRBV5-4; CDR3 protein: CASSDGTVPNEKLFF
CDR3 length: 13; V gene: TRBV14; CDR3 protein: CASSRPGVHEQYF
CDR3 length: 15; V gene: TRBV5-1; CDR3 protein: CASSLVSGSGTEAFF
CDR3 length: 11; V gene: TRBV20-1; CDR3 protein: CSAKTGYGYTF
CDR3 length: 14; V gene: TRBV5-4; CDR3 protein: CASSAGDNQETQYF
CDR3 length: 14; V gene: TRBV19; CDR3 protein: CASSTGQGFQPQHF
CDR3 length: 15; V gene: TRBV11-1; CDR3 protein: CASSLGQTNTGELFF